The 4 T cell receptor beta chains listed next were all sequenced from one sample in a study of PD-L1 blockade in urothelial cancer. Regarding time point: pretreatment peripheral blood. Libraries were prepared by immunoSEQ multiplex PCR; TCRdb keeps only in-frame clonotypes and omits some of them. The repertoire includes about 63,000 clones, roughly four fifths of them detected once, and under 7.5% sits in the top ten. The sample here was PBMCs, taken around atezolizumab (anti-PD-L1) treatment. Receptors originate from a man in his 70s with urothelial cancer.

This rearrangement joins TRBV6-5 to TRBJ2-3; no clear D. The germline V and J ends were trimmed by 5 bases and 1 base, with 10 bases remaining between them. The CDR3 runs 14 residues. Germline CDR1 MNHEY, CDR2 SVGAGI. CDR3 sequence reads: CASSPKFGTDTQYF. The DNA for the CDR3 is TGTGCCAGCAGTCCAAAATTTGGCACAGATACGCAGTATTTT.

The gene calls are TRBV27 and TRBJ1-2, with no clear D. Germline lookup yields CDR1 MNHEY and CDR2 SMNVEV (reference sequence). V was shortened by 2 bases and J by 5 bases, with 9 bases between the two germline ends. The CDR3 totals 13 residues. The CDR3 bases are TGTGCCAGCAGTTTAAATGGAGGATATGGCTACACCTTC. This gives the protein CASSLNGGYGYTF.

J is TRBJ1-4 and V is TRBV11-2; D perhaps matches TRBD1 (5 bases). Between the trimmed V and J ends, which lost 4 bases and 8 bases, there was a span of 14 bases. The CDR3 extends over 14 amino acids. Germline V gives CDR1 SGHAT, CDR2 FQNNGV. The CDR3 sequence: CASSSLGGREKLFF. CDR3 DNA: TGTGCCAGCAGCTCCCTGGGGGGTAGGGAAAAACTGTTTTTT.

This clone was seen a handful of times. This rearrangement joins TRBV5-1 to TRBJ1-4, with D hard to call. V lost 0 bases and J 7 bases, leaving 10 bases between the germline ends. The CDR3 is made up of 14 amino acids. Germline V lookup: CDR1 SGHRS, CDR2 YFSETQ. The CDR3: CASSLASESEKLFF. Written as DNA, the CDR3 is TGCGCCAGCAGCTTGGCCTCTGAGTCTGAAAAACTGTTTTTT.